The 24 T cell receptor beta chains reported below all come from one sample, sequenced in a study of human T cells and chemical hapten exposure. Time point of the sample: patch test 2, 6 weeks after DPC sensitization. The sample's treatment: therapeutic diphenylcyclopropenone sensitization with weekly scalp DPC. Via MiXCR, TCRdb re-called the RACE reads, giving one row per CDR3 protein. The table has about 380,000 distinct CDR3 sequences, roughly 6% seen once; the top ten hold around 5.6%. Sample: whole blood, taken in connection with sensitization to the hapten diphenylcyclopropenone (DPC). The receptors derive from a woman aged 18-35 years with alopecia areata. Some clones in this sample may be carry-over from other donors' samples.

The chain links TRBV7-2 to TRBJ2-3, with TRBD1 matching 9 bases. Germline values: CDR1 SGHTA, CDR2 FQGNSA. Trimming removed 6 bases from V and 2 bases from J; junction bases left unmatched: 9. This CDR3 is 16 amino acids long. The CDR3 DNA reads as TGTGCCAGCAGTACTCCCGGGACAGGGTTCACAGATACGCAGTATTTT. It codes for CASSTPGTGFTDTQYF.

This clonotype was counted ten times or more. The chain is built from TRBV28 and TRBJ1-2, with 7 bases identical to TRBD1. V trimming: 2 bases; J trimming: 0 bases; junction bases outside the gene matches: 6. The length of the CDR3 is 16 residues. From germline, CDR1 is MDHEN and CDR2 SYDVKM. Here the CDR3 reads CASSLGQALANYGYTF. The DNA for the CDR3 is TGTGCCAGCAGTTTAGGACAGGCCTTAGCTAACTATGGCTACACCTTC.

This clonotype was detected ten times or more. The chain combines TRBV6-2 or TRBV6-3 with TRBJ2-3, with a weak D call TRBD2 (5 bases). Trimming left V 2 bases short and J 2 bases short, with 17 bases between. Germline V CDR1 and CDR2: MNHEY, SVGEGT. The CDR3 has 17 residues. This CDR3 reads CASSYGGLAGFTDTQYF. The CDR3 DNA reads TGTGCCAGCAGTTACGGTGGGCTAGCTGGTTTCACAGATACGCAGTATTTT.

This clonotype occurred a few times. The chain has TRBV6-5 and TRBJ1-1; TRBD1 might be the D (6 bases). Germline loops: CDR1 MNHEY, CDR2 SVGAGI. Trimming shortened V by 0 bases and J by 4 bases, and 12 bases separated the two germline ends. This CDR3 spans 15 amino acids. The CDR3 coding sequence is TGTGCCAGCAGTTACTCTGGGGGGCTGGGCACTGAAGCTTTCTTT. Translating gives CASSYSGGLGTEAFF.

This clonotype came up a few times. J is TRBJ2-5 and V is TRBV5-1; 8 positions agree with TRBD1. Germline CDR1 reads SGHRS; CDR2 reads YFSETQ. After removal of 4 bases from V and 3 bases from J, the junction contained 2 bases not matched to a gene. The CDR3 is 13 residues long. The CDR3 bases are TGCGCCAGCAGCGAGGACAGGGAAGAGACCCAGTACTTC. Protein sequence: CASSEDREETQYF. Drawing the rest from reference TRBV5-1 and TRBJ2-5, the complete variable domain is KAGVTQTPRYLIKTRGQQVTLSCSPISGHRSVSWYQQTPGQGLQFLFEYFSETQRNKGNFPGRFSGRQFSNSRSEMNVSTLELGDSALYLCASSEDREETQYFGPGTRLLVL.

Here the CDR3 reads CASSHTSQSDTQYF. The CDR3 DNA reads as TGTGCCAGCAGCCACACTAGCCAGTCAGATACGCAGTATTTT. V gene TRBV3-1 combines with J gene TRBJ2-3; D may be TRBD2 (6 bases). The CDR3 consists of 14 residues. Germline CDR1 LGHDT, CDR2 YNNKEL (reference sequence). V shed 3 bases and J shed 4 bases, with 11 bases lying between them.

This clonotype was found once. A single base separates this from a much larger clone, so it may be a read error. This chain connects TRBV28 to TRBJ2-3, with 7 bases matching TRBD1. CDR1 and CDR2 (germline): MDHEN, SYDVKM. The CDR3 is made up of 13 amino acids. The CDR3 nucleotides read TGTGCCAGCAGTTTACCCGGGACAGAAACGCAGTATTTT. Translated: CASSLPGTETQYF.

This clonotype appeared many times. The V and J genes are TRBV3-1 and TRBJ1-1; the D is unclear. Trimming shortened V by 0 bases and J by 11 bases, and 16 bases separated the two germline ends. Looked up from germline, CDR1 is LGHDT and CDR2 is YNNKEL (reference sequence). The CDR3 has 14 amino acids. CDR3: CASSQEEKSAPAFF. The DNA of the CDR3 is TGTGCCAGCAGCCAAGAAGAGAAATCAGCCCCGGCTTTCTTT.

This clonotype was found a few times. The V gene is TRBV12-3 or TRBV12-4, the J gene TRBJ2-5, with a tentative D call TRBD1 (5 bases). The CDR3 extends over 13 amino acids. With 3 bases removed from V and 4 bases from J, the gap between germline ends came to 9 bases. The CDR3 here is CASSFVRGETQYF. The CDR3 DNA follows: TGTGCCAGCAGTTTCGTTAGGGGAGAGACCCAGTACTTC.

Many counts were recorded for this clonotype. The rearrangement joins TRBV10-3 to TRBJ2-7; D is unresolved. The germline V and J ends were trimmed by 5 bases and 2 bases, with 16 bases remaining between them. In germline, CDR1 is ENHRY, CDR2 SYGVKD. This CDR3 has 15 residues. Written as DNA, the CDR3 is TGTGCCATCAGTCAGGTATCCGGCAGGACCTACGAGCAGTACTTC. This codes for CAISQVSGRTYEQYF.

This clonotype has ten or more counts. This rearrangement joins TRBV29-1 to TRBJ2-1; 11 nucleotides agree with TRBD2. Looked up from germline, CDR1 is SQVTM and CDR2 is ANQGSEA. This CDR3 has 14 amino acids. After removal of 2 bases from V and 8 bases from J, the junction contained 5 bases not matched to a gene. CDR3 nucleotides: TGCAGCGTTGAACTGTCTAGCGGGGGGTATGAGCAGTTCTTC. Its translation: CSVELSSGGYEQFF.

This clonotype was counted only a few times. The chain uses TRBV2 and TRBJ2-1, with D perhaps TRBD1 or TRBD2 (6 bases each). This CDR3 comprises 13 residues. Germline-derived CDR1 and CDR2 are SNHLY and FYNNEI. Trimming stripped 6 bases from V and 6 bases from J, with 12 bases between. CDR3 amino acids: CASRDYRANEQFF. CDR3 DNA: TGTGCCAGCAGGGACTACAGGGCCAATGAGCAGTTCTTC.

This clonotype has ten or more counts. The chain joins TRBV18 to TRBJ1-6, with 9 bases lining up with TRBD1. Germline V gene data show CDR1 as KGHSH and CDR2 as LQKENI. The CDR3 is 14 residues long. V was clipped by 4 bases and J by 8 bases; unmatched bases: 3. The CDR3 is CASSRGQGDSPLHF. The DNA for the CDR3 is TGTGCCAGCTCACGGGGACAGGGCGATTCACCCCTCCACTTT.

This clonotype was detected ten times or more. The CDR3 region has the DNA TGTGCCAGCTCACCACGACAGGAAGATGGCTACACCTTC. As protein: CASSPRQEDGYTF. J is TRBJ1-2 and V is TRBV18, with D possibly TRBD1 on 6 matching bases. CDR3 length: 13 amino acids. Looked up from germline, CDR1 is KGHSH and CDR2 is LQKENI. V lost 1 base to trimming and J lost 6 bases, with 9 bases between them.

The table lists this clonotype with a few counts. The chain carries TRBV7-9 and TRBJ1-1, with 8 bases fitting TRBD1. The CDR3 is 15 residues long. After removal of 11 bases from V and 4 bases from J, the junction contained 15 bases not matched to a gene. Germline values: CDR1 SEHNR, CDR2 FQNEAQ (reference sequence). The CDR3 bases are TGTGCCGTTGAAGGCCAGGGGGCGCGTGGCACTGAAGCTTTCTTT. This sequence encodes CAVEGQGARGTEAFF.

This clonotype has more than one count but fewer than ten. The chain is built from TRBV7-2 and TRBJ2-7, with 10 bases identical to TRBD2. CDR1 is SGHTA and CDR2 is FQGNSA in the germline V gene. This CDR3 contains 15 residues. V shed 1 base and J 0 bases; nucleotides not matched to a gene: 0. Written as DNA, the CDR3 is TGTGCCAGCAGCTTAGTAGCGGGGGGCTCCTACGAGCAGTACTTC. It codes for CASSLVAGGSYEQYF.

This clonotype was picked up a small number of times. The rearrangement uses TRBV5-4 and TRBJ2-5, with unresolved D. The germline V and J ends were trimmed by 4 bases and 3 bases, with 16 bases remaining between them. CDR3 size: 15 residues. Germline assignment: CDR1 SGHNT and CDR2 YYREEE (reference sequence). The CDR3 DNA is TGTGCCAGCAGCCTGGGATCGCCATTCGAAGAGACCCAGTACTTC. Encoded protein: CASSLGSPFEETQYF.

There are many counts of this clonotype. The rearrangement uses TRBV4-1 and TRBJ2-7, with D possibly matching TRBD1 (5 bases). The CDR3 consists of 13 residues. V was pared by 4 bases and J by 4 bases, with 11 bases between. The germline V gene encodes CDR1 MGHRA and CDR2 YSYEKL. CDR3 bases: TGCGCCAGCAGCCCTTTAACAGGTTACGAGCAGTACTTC. Protein: CASSPLTGYEQYF.

The rearrangement uses TRBV6-5 and TRBJ2-1; D gene unclear. Per germline, CDR1 MNHEY and CDR2 SVGAGI. Trimming stripped 6 bases from V and 5 bases from J, with 11 bases between. The CDR3 is made up of 13 amino acids. CDR3 bases: TGTGCCAGCAGGCGAGGACGGAACAATGAGCAGTTCTTC. It specifies CASRRGRNNEQFF.

This clonotype was observed many times. The chain joins TRBV10-3 to TRBJ2-3, with 11 positions matching TRBD2. The CDR3 is 14 amino acids. Germline V lookup: CDR1 ENHRY, CDR2 SYGVKD. Trimming cost V 0 bases and J 9 bases; bases outside gene matches: 2. This CDR3 reads CAISESSGGATQYF. Here the CDR3 DNA reads TGTGCCATCAGTGAGTCTAGCGGGGGGGCCACGCAGTATTTT.

The J gene is TRBJ1-6, the V gene TRBV9; 10 nucleotides agree with TRBD1. Trimming at V came to 4 bases and at J to 7 bases, leaving 11 bases not matched to a gene. The germline V gene has CDR1 SGDLS and CDR2 YYNGEE. This CDR3 spans 17 amino acids. This CDR3 reads CASSSPGTGALNSPLHF. CDR3 sequence (DNA): TGTGCCAGCAGCTCTCCCGGGACAGGGGCTCTAAATTCACCCCTCCACTTT.

This clonotype was recorded many times. The rearrangement joins TRBV18 to TRBJ1-1; unclear D gene. CDR3 length equals 18 residues. CDR1 is KGHSH, CDR2 LQKENI, per germline. V was trimmed by 1 base and J by 1 base, leaving 19 bases between them. DNA for the CDR3: TGTGCCAGCTCACCACGGGTCAAGGGAGGCGGGGAGAACACTGAAGCTTTCTTT. Translated: CASSPRVKGGGENTEAFF. Full variable domain (outside the CDR3, taken from reference TRBV18 and TRBJ1-1): NAGVMQNPRHLVRRRGQEARLRCSPMKGHSHVYWYRQLPEEGLKFMVYLQKENIIDESGMPKERFSAEFPKEGPSILRIQQVVRGDSAAYFCASSPRVKGGGENTEAFFGQGTRLTVV.

This clonotype was seen a few times. The rearrangement uses TRBV18 and TRBJ2-3; 7 nucleotides line up with TRBD2. The germline CDR1 and CDR2 sequences are KGHSH and LQKENI. V was clipped by 2 bases and J by 1 base; unmatched bases: 6. The CDR3 totals 16 residues. The CDR3 nucleotides are TGTGCCAGCTCACCAGTTGCTGGGGGGGGCACAGATACGCAGTATTTT. This sequence encodes CASSPVAGGGTDTQYF.

Ten or more counts support this clonotype. The DNA of the CDR3 is TGTGCCAGCAGCTTAGGCTTGAATGGCTACACCTTC. Translation gives CASSLGLNGYTF. V usage is TRBV7-9 and J usage is TRBJ1-2, with D uncertain. V was clipped by 1 base and J by 6 bases, with 6 bases between them. Per the germline V gene, CDR1 is SEHNR and CDR2 is FQNEAQ (reference sequence). This CDR3 is built from 12 residues.